The 7 T cell receptor beta chains reported below all come from one sample, sequenced in a study of T cell responses to AZD1222 COVID-19 vaccine (dated by TCRdb to about 2021). Libraries were constructed by the immunoSEQ multiplex PCR assay. Drawn from immuneACCESS, this table holds only the in-frame rearrangements with V and J called that TCRdb kept. Clones are partly lost; checked studies trace under half to an unresolved V gene and leave the rest unexplained. A total of roughly 120,000 clones appear in this sample, around 87% of them only once. Jointly, the top ten make up 1% to 1.5% of the sample. Taken with the paper, the label for time point translates to: baseline before first vaccination. This specimen consisted of peripheral blood, obtained on day 0 of AZD1222 vaccination. All receptors derive from an adult in good health.

The chain uses TRBV27 and TRBJ2-1, with D hard to call. Trimming removed 3 bases at V and 3 bases at J, with 18 bases between. The CDR3 has 17 amino acids. Germline V gene sequence: CDR1 MNHEY, CDR2 SMNVEV (reference sequence). The CDR3 spells CASSFLAHYSSYNEQFF. The CDR3 DNA sequence: TGTGCCAGCAGTTTTCTGGCACATTATTCCAGCTACAATGAGCAGTTCTTC.

V and J are TRBV4-1 and TRBJ2-7, with D possibly being TRBD1 or TRBD2 (5 bases each). V was trimmed by 0 bases and J by 2 bases, leaving 14 bases between them. Germline lookup yields CDR1 MGHRA and CDR2 YSYEKL. CDR3 length equals 16 residues. The CDR3 bases are TGCGCCAGCAGCCAAGAAGGGCAGGGACGAGCCTACGAGCAGTACTTC. Translation: CASSQEGQGRAYEQYF.

This clone has just one count. The chain has TRBV5-4 and TRBJ1-2; unclear D gene. CDR1 SGHNT and CDR2 YYREEE come from the germline V gene (reference sequence). Trimming removed 4 bases from V and 2 bases from J, with 9 bases in between. The CDR3 contains 13 residues. CDR3 in amino acids: CASSITANYGYTF. The CDR3 DNA reads as TGTGCCAGCAGCATCACAGCCAACTATGGCTACACCTTC.

The rearrangement uses TRBV10-3 and TRBJ1-5; a weak D match, TRBD1 (5 bases). V was trimmed by 3 bases and J by 7 bases, leaving 19 bases between them. This CDR3 has 16 amino acids. Per the germline V gene, CDR1 is ENHRY and CDR2 is SYGVKD. For the CDR3, the DNA is TGTGCCATCAGTGATCCGGGGGTGAGGGTCGGCCAGCCCCAGCATTTT. This sequence encodes CAISDPGVRVGQPQHF.

The chain employs TRBV7-9 and TRBJ2-3; D ambiguous. V dropped 3 bases and J dropped 2 bases, with 12 bases sitting between them. The CDR3 contains 15 residues. Looked up from germline, CDR1 is SEHNR and CDR2 is FQNEAQ (reference sequence). This CDR3 is CASSFVTDFTDTQYF. CDR3 nucleotide sequence: TGTGCCAGCAGCTTCGTGACGGATTTCACAGATACGCAGTATTTT.

This clone has a handful of counts. In the same sample, other DNA sequences code for this CDR3. J is TRBJ2-5 and V is TRBV18; unclear D gene. V was cut by 4 bases and J by 2 bases, with 2 bases left in between. CDR1 KGHSH and CDR2 LQKENI come from the germline V gene. The CDR3 totals 11 residues. This CDR3 reads CASSQQETQYF. The CDR3 DNA reads TGTGCCAGCTCACAACAAGAGACCCAGTACTTC.

The chain is built from TRBV21-1 and TRBJ2-7; TRBD2, the table's D call, lacks a check against the DNA. TRBV21-1 is tagged as a pseudogene. This CDR3 has 16 residues. In nucleotides, the CDR3 is TGTGCCAGCAGCAAAGCGTCCGGGACTAGGGTCTACGAGCAGTACTTC. Its translation is CASSKASGTRVYEQYF.